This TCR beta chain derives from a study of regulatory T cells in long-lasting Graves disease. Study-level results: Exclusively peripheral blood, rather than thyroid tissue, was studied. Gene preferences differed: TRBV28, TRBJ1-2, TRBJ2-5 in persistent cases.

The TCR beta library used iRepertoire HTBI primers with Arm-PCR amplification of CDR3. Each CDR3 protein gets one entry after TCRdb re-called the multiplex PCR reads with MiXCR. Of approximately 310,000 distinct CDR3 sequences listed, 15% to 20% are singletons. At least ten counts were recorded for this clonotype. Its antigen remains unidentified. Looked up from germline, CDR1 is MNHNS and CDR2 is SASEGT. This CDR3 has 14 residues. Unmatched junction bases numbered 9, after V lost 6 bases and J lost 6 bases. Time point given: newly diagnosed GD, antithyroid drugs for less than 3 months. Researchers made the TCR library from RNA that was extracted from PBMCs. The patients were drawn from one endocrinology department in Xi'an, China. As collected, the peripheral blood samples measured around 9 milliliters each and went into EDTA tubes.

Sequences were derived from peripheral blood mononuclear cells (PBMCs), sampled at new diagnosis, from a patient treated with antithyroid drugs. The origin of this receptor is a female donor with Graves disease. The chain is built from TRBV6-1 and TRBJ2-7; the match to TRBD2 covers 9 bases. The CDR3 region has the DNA TGTGCCAGCAGCGACGGGCTAGCGGGAAGCGAGCAGTACTTC. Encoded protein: CASSDGLAGSEQYF.